The present entry profiles one T cell receptor (beta chain) with its context. Its specificity is unknown. Per the germline V gene, CDR1 is MNHNY and CDR2 is SVGAGI (reference sequence). J lost 8 bases, V lost 7 bases, and 11 bases had no gene match. The CDR3 is 14 amino acids. The primer mix had 60 Vbeta and 13 Jbeta primers. Clones were read by immunoSEQ multiplex PCR, and TCRdb kept only the in-frame ones, dropping some. The sample yields under 110,000 clones, about 70% seen once. This sample stems from a study of cytomegalovirus exposure and HLA in healthy donors. Study-wide points: Per a later analysis, 16,951 TCR beta sequences showed association with HLA alleles at 0.05 false discovery rate. Specific recognition of CMV antigens was confirmed in vitro for three chains (all CMV-associated).

Healthy bone marrow donors made up the donors. The V gene is TRBV6-6, the J gene TRBJ2-1, with 7 bases that match TRBD2. This TCR was recovered from a woman aged 45-65 years in good health and CMV-seropositive. Sequenced material: PBMCs. This chain's CDR3 is CASIGGGTGYEQFF. CDR3 nucleotide sequence: TGTGCCAGCATTGGCGGGGGAACGGGGTATGAGCAGTTCTTC.